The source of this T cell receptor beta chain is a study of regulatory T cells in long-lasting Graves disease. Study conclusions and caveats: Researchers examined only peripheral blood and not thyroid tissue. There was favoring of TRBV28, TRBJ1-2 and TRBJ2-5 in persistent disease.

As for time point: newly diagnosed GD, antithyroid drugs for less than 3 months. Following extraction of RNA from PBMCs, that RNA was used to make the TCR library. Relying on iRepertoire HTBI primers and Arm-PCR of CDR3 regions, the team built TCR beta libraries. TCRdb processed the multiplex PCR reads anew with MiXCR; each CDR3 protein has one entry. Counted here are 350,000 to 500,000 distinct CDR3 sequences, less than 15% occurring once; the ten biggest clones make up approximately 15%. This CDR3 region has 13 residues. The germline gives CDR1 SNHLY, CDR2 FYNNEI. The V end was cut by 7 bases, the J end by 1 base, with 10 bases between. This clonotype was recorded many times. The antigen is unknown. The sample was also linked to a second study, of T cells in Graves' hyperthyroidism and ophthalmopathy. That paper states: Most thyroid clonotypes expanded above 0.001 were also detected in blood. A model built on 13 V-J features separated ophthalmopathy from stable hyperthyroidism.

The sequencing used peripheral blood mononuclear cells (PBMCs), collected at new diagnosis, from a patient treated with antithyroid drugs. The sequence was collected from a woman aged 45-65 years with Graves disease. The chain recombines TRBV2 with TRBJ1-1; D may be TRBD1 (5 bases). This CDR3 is CASIRGPNTEAFF. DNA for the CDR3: TGTGCCAGCATTAGGGGCCCGAACACTGAAGCTTTCTTT.